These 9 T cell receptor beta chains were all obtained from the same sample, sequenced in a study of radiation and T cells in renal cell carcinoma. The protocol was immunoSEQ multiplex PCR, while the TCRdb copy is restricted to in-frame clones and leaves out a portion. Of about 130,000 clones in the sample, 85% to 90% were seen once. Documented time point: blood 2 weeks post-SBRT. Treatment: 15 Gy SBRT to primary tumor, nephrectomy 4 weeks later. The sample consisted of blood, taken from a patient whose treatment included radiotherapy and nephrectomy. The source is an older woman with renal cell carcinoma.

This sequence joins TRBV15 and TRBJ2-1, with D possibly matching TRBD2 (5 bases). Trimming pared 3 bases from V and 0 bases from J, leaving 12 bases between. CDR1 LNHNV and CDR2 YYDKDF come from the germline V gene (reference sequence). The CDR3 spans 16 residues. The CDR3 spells CATSRGAVRSYNEQFF. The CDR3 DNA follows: TGTGCCACCAGCAGGGGAGCGGTTCGCTCCTACAATGAGCAGTTCTTC.

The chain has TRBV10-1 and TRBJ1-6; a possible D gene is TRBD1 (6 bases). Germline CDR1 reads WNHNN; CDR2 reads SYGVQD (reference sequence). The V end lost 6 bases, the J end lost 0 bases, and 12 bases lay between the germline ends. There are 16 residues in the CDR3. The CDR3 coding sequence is TGCGCCAGCAGACAGGGAGGAAGCTCCTATAATTCACCCCTCCACTTT. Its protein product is CASRQGGSSYNSPLHF.

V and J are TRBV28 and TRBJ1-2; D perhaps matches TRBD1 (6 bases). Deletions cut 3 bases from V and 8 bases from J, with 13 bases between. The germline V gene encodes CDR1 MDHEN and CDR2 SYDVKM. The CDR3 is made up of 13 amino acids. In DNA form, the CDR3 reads TGTGCCAGCAGTTTTGGGCAGGGGCTGGGCTACACCTTC. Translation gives CASSFGQGLGYTF.

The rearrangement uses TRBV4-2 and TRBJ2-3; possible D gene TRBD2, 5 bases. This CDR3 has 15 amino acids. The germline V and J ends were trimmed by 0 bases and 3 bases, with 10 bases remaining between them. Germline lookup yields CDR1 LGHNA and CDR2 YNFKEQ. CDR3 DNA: TGTGCCAGCAGCCAAGAGGTCCTAGCAACAGATACGCAGTATTTT. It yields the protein CASSQEVLATDTQYF.

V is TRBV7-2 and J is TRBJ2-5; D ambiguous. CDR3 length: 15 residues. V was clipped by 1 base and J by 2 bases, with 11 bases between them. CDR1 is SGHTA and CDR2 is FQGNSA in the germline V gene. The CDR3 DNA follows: TGTGCCAGCAGCTTAGAGGTACGGCGGCAAGAGACCCAGTACTTC. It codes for CASSLEVRRQETQYF. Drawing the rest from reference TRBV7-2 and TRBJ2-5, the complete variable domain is GAGVSQSPSNKVTEKGKDVELRCDPISGHTALYWYRQSLGQGLEFLIYFQGNSAPDKSGLPSDRFSAERTGGSVSTLTIQRTQQEDSAVYLCASSLEVRRQETQYFGPGTRLLVL.

CDR3 sequence (DNA): TGTGCCAGCAGTTTCCACGCGGCGGGGGGGTATGGCTACACCTTC. This encodes CASSFHAAGGYGYTF. The chain uses TRBV28 and TRBJ1-2, with D tentatively TRBD1 (5 bases). Germline lookup yields CDR1 MDHEN and CDR2 SYDVKM. This CDR3 has 15 amino acids. The V gene lost 3 bases and the J gene lost 5 bases, with 16 bases spanning the gap.

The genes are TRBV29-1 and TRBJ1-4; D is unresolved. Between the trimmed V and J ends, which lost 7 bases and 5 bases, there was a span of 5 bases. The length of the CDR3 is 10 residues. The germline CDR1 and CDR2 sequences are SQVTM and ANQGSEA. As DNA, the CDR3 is TGCAGCGCCGGGAATGAAAAACTGTTTTTT. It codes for CSAGNEKLFF.

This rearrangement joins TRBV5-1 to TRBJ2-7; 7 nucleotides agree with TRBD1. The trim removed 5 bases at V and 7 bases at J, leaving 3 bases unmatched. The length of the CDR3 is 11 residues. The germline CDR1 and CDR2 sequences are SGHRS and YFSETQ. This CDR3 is CASSTGDEQYF. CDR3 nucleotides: TGCGCCAGCAGTACAGGGGATGAGCAGTACTTC.

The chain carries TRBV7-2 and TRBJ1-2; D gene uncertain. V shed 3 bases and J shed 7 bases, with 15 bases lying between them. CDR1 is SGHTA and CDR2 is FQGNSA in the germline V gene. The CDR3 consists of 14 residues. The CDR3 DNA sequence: TGTGCCAGCAGCTTCCAGTCCAGAATATCTGGCTACACCTTC. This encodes CASSFQSRISGYTF.